This T cell receptor beta chain was captured by sequencing in a study of blood T cell repertoires in COVID-19. This CDR3 is built from 14 residues. J lost 6 bases, V lost 6 bases, and 8 bases had no gene match. Germline V gene data show CDR1 as MDHEN and CDR2 as SYDVKM. Authors' methods: Quantification of nucleated cells was approximated via reference gene primer amplification. Data came from immunoSEQ multiplex PCR; TCRdb stores just in-frame clones and leaves some out. That table is the source of V, J and clone size, and D and trimming were worked out from the DNA. The sample shows about 220,000 clones, roughly four fifths of them seen only once. Participant age was roughly 18 to 100 years, and participants resided in 25 or so US areas.

The sequenced sample was PBMCs or T cells enriched from blood (not recorded which). The receptor's source is an older woman who had recovered from COVID-19. The chain links TRBV28 to TRBJ1-3; TRBD1 matches at 7 bases. Here the CDR3 DNA reads TGTGCCAGCAGCCGGCCGACAGGGTCAAACACCATATATTTT. It is translated as CASSRPTGSNTIYF.